The entry below describes one T cell receptor beta chain. TCRdb's copy holds only in-frame clones and misses some; the assay was immunoSEQ multiplex PCR. Among 250,000 or so clones listed, around 90% were seen once. Enrolled through a virtual design, the participants were between 18 and 89 years of age and came from under 30 US areas. Exposed study participants had met a COVID-19 case within 2 weeks before entry. This record belongs to a study of blood T cell repertoires in COVID-19. CDR1 and CDR2 (germline): ENHRY, SYGVKD. The CDR3 covers 12 residues. Trimming cost V 6 bases and J 9 bases, with 15 bases left between them.

Source material: PBMCs or T cells enriched from blood (not recorded which). This chain joins TRBV10-3 and TRBJ2-7, with D perhaps TRBD1 (5 bases). The receptor was isolated from a man between 50 and 59 years old who had been exposed to COVID-19. The CDR3 DNA sequence: TGTGCCATCAGGACCAAAACAGGAACGCAGTACGTC. It translates to CAIRTKTGTQYV.